A single sample gave rise to the 17 T cell receptor beta chains below, sequenced in a study of cytomegalovirus exposure and HLA in healthy donors. PCR amplification relied on 60 Vbeta primers (plus 13 Jbeta primers). Assay used: immunoSEQ multiplex PCR; TCRdb lists only in-frame clones, some missing. The sample holds over 110,000 clones, 82% seen once. Input material: PBMCs. The source of these receptors is a male donor in good health and CMV-seronegative.

This clone was seen only a few times. The J gene is TRBJ1-5, the V gene TRBV6-6, with no clear D. Germline V gene lookup returns CDR1 MNHNY and CDR2 SVGAGI (reference sequence). CDR3 size: 13 residues. V dropped 8 bases and J dropped 0 bases, with 8 bases sitting between them. In DNA form, the CDR3 reads TGTGCCAGCCAAGAGTTTAGCAATCAGCCCCAGCATTTT. Residues: CASQEFSNQPQHF.

The chain links TRBV18 to TRBJ2-7; tentative D call: TRBD2 (5 bases). The length of the CDR3 is 16 residues. The V end was cut by 1 base, the J end by 2 bases, with 15 bases between. In germline, CDR1 is KGHSH, CDR2 LQKENI. CDR3 sequence reads: CASSPQAAASTYEQYF. CDR3 DNA sequence: TGTGCCAGCTCACCACAAGCGGCAGCTAGTACCTACGAGCAGTACTTC.

This chain uses TRBV6-5 with TRBJ2-7; the match to TRBD2 covers 7 bases. CDR3 size: 13 residues. The V gene's germline CDR1 is MNHEY and CDR2 SVGAGI. V lost 4 bases and J lost 5; bases outside the gene matches: 5. The CDR3 DNA is TGTGCCAGCAGTTTAACGGGAGGTAACGAGCAGTACTTC. This gives the protein CASSLTGGNEQYF.

J is TRBJ2-1 and V is TRBV2; TRBD2 matches at 9 bases. V shed 7 bases and J 6 bases; nucleotides not matched to a gene: 13. The germline CDR1 and CDR2 sequences are SNHLY and FYNNEI. The CDR3 has 16 residues. The CDR3 protein is CASIASSGTFGNEQFF. The CDR3 bases are TGTGCCAGCATTGCGTCTAGCGGGACCTTCGGCAATGAGCAGTTCTTC.

The V and J genes are TRBV30 and TRBJ1-2, with a tentative D call TRBD1 (5 bases). The CDR3 is 15 amino acids. Germline V gives CDR1 GTSNPN, CDR2 SVGIG (reference sequence). V was cut by 0 bases and J by 0 bases, with 11 bases left in between. CDR3: CAWSVPGGANYGYTF. The CDR3 nucleotides are TGTGCCTGGAGTGTACCCGGGGGAGCTAACTATGGCTACACCTTC.

This clone has more than one count but fewer than ten. This rearrangement joins TRBV27 to TRBJ2-2; D is undetermined. The V gene's germline CDR1 is MNHEY and CDR2 SMNVEV (reference sequence). Trimming pared 10 bases from V and 0 bases from J, leaving 9 bases between. The CDR3 sequence is 13 residues long. The CDR3 DNA follows: TGTGCCACTGCGGAATCGAACACCGGGGAGCTGTTTTTT. Translated, it gives CATAESNTGELFF.

The rearrangement joins TRBV18 to TRBJ2-3; unclear D gene. The V end was cut by 3 bases, the J end by 0 bases, with 10 bases between. This CDR3 is built from 15 residues. Germline V gene data show CDR1 as KGHSH and CDR2 as LQKENI. The CDR3 nucleotides read TGTGCCAGCTCACCCGCTGCTAGGAGCACAGATACGCAGTATTTT. As protein: CASSPAARSTDTQYF.

The rearrangement links TRBV6-1 to TRBJ2-7, with D perhaps matching TRBD1 (6 bases). The CDR3 has 14 amino acids. The V gene's germline CDR1 is MNHNS and CDR2 SASEGT. The V end was cut by 3 bases, the J end by 1 base, with 10 bases between. The CDR3 nucleotides are TGTGCCAGCAGTGAGGGGGCCGGATCCTACGAGCAGTACTTC. Its translation: CASSEGAGSYEQYF.

Of note for this clone: The junction departs from germline at one end; a sequencing error may be responsible. The chain combines TRBV2 with TRBJ2-5, with D possibly matching TRBD1 (7 bases). This CDR3 is built from 15 residues. Germline CDR1 SNHLY, CDR2 FYNNEI. The CDR3 sequence: CASYTSTGGGEIQYF. CDR3 nucleotide sequence: TGTGCCAGTTATACCTCGACTGGAGGGGGCGAGATCCAGTACTTC.

V is TRBV5-1 and J is TRBJ1-1, with D possibly matching TRBD1 (5 bases). The germline CDR1 and CDR2 sequences are SGHRS and YFSETQ. CDR3 length: 13 residues. V was pared by 6 bases and J by 4 bases, with 13 bases between. CDR3 region: CASTWGVATEAFF. The CDR3, as DNA: TGCGCCAGCACCTGGGGGGTGGCCACTGAAGCTTTCTTT.

This chain uses TRBV6-5 with TRBJ2-5; 7 positions match TRBD1. The J call could be wrong; TRBJ2-7 is a better fit for the DNA end. Germline V gives CDR1 MNHEY, CDR2 SVGAGI. This CDR3 is 14 amino acids long. The CDR3 reads CASSPTGTVYEQYF. DNA of the CDR3: TGTGCCAGCAGCCCTACCGGGACAGTCTACGAGCAGTACTTC.

The CDR3 here is CASSFRGRRQETQYF. CDR3 in DNA: TGTGCCAGCAGTTTCAGAGGGAGACGCCAAGAGACCCAGTACTTC. The V and J genes are TRBV7-8 and TRBJ2-5, with D possibly being TRBD2 (5 bases). V dropped 6 bases and J dropped 1 base, with 15 bases sitting between them. From germline, CDR1 is SGHVS and CDR2 FQNEAQ. The CDR3 totals 15 residues.

V is TRBV19 and J is TRBJ1-1, with D perhaps matching TRBD1 (5 bases). Germline V gene lookup returns CDR1 LNHDA and CDR2 SQIVND (reference sequence). This CDR3 is 14 amino acids long. V was shortened by 3 bases and J by 1 base, with 9 bases between the two germline ends. CDR3 amino acids: CASSIGRGNTEAFF. DNA for the CDR3: TGTGCCAGTAGTATCGGGAGGGGGAACACTGAAGCTTTCTTT.

This chain connects TRBV11-2 to TRBJ1-3; 7 bases agree with TRBD1. V gave up 5 bases and J gave up 0 bases; unmatched junction bases: 7. From germline, CDR1 is SGHAT and CDR2 FQNNGV. This CDR3 is built from 16 residues. CDR3 protein: CASSAQTGISGNTIYF. The DNA of the CDR3 is TGTGCCAGCAGCGCACAGACAGGGATCTCTGGAAACACCATATATTTT.

This clone has a single count. The rearrangement links TRBV9 to TRBJ2-7, with TRBD2 as a possible D gene (6 bases). Germline CDR1 is SGDLS and CDR2 is YYNGEE. The CDR3 length is 14 residues. The V end was cut by 1 base, the J end by 4 bases, with 12 bases between. The CDR3 sequence: CASSVRDFEYEQYF. The CDR3 DNA reads TGTGCCAGCAGCGTACGGGACTTCGAATACGAGCAGTACTTC.

J is TRBJ1-1 and V is TRBV4-3; D call uncertain. Trimming took 2 bases from V and 10 from J, leaving 14 bases between them. The CDR3 covers 13 residues. The germline V gene encodes CDR1 LGHNA and CDR2 YSLEER. This CDR3 reads CASSQFPDGRAFF. The CDR3 DNA reads TGCGCCAGCAGCCAATTCCCCGATGGTAGAGCTTTCTTT.

The chain uses TRBV1 and TRBJ2-5; TRBD2 is the table's D call and was not checked against the DNA. TRBJ2-7 matches the DNA end more closely, so the J call is doubtful. TRBV1 is a documented pseudogene. This CDR3 region has 11 residues. CDR3 DNA: TGCACCAGCAGCCGCTCCTACGAGCAGTACTTC. Translation: CTSSRSYEQYF.